This T cell receptor (beta chain) was captured by sequencing in a study of siplizumab effects on memory and regulatory T cells. General study results and limits: The alloreactive clones that mapped to unstimulated subsets made up only a minor fraction.

Regarding this clone: As yet, its antigen is unknown.

The protocol was immunoSEQ multiplex PCR, while the TCRdb copy is restricted to in-frame clones and leaves out a portion. The top ten clones hold 5% of a sample with roughly 75,000 clones, 93% of them seen once. V dropped 5 bases and J dropped 0 bases, with 13 bases sitting between them. CDR1 and CDR2 from the germline V gene are SGHTA and FQGTGA. CDR3 length: 16 amino acids. The clonotype comes from a human donor in good health. The sample comprised CD8+ T cells sorted from blood. The chain employs TRBV7-3 and TRBJ2-2; perhaps TRBD2 as D (6 bases). In DNA, the CDR3 is TGTGCCAGCAGCCCCCAGGAGGGGTCGAACACCGGGGAGCTGTTTTTT. Protein product: CASSPQEGSNTGELFF.